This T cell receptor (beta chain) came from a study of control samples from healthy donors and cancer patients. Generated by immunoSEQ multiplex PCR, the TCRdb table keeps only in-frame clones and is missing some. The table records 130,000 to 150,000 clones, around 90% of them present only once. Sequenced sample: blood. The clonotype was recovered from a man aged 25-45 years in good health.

CDR3 sequence reads: CATSDRTGPSYEQYF. The CDR3 coding sequence is TGTGCCACCAGTGATCGGACAGGGCCGAGCTACGAGCAGTACTTC. The J gene is TRBJ2-7, the V gene TRBV24-1; 8 positions agree with TRBD1. V lost 3 bases to trimming and J lost 3 bases; unmatched junction nucleotides: 6. Germline CDR1 is KGHDR and CDR2 is SFDVKD. The CDR3 sequence is 15 residues long.